The TCR beta chain described here comes from a study of OX40 agonist ivuxolimab in advanced cancers. Study details: With a range of roughly 23 to 79, age averaged about 59 years, and about 80% were male. Partial responses were achieved by three patients, of whom one had hepatocellular carcinoma and two had cutaneous melanoma. General study results and limits: CD4+ T cells averaged fewer expanded clones than CD8+ T cells.

Profiled with immunoSEQ multiplex PCR; TCRdb holds only in-frame clones, not every one. Here the sample spans roughly 61,000 clones, 80% to 90% being singletons. In regard to this clone: Its antigen is unknown.

A history of autoimmune disease or systemic immunosuppression excluded patients. The TCR originated in an adult with an advanced solid tumor such as melanoma, head and neck, liver or kidney cancer. The starting material was CD4+ or CD8+ T cells sorted from blood, obtained in a trial of the OX40 agonist ivuxolimab.

The CDR3 sequence is CASSTGQPNTEAFF. DNA for the CDR3: TGTGCCAGCAGTACGGGACAGCCGAACACTGAAGCTTTCTTT. The V call is TRBV6-1, the J call TRBJ1-1, with 7 bases matching TRBD1. The CDR3 spans 14 residues. V lost 5 bases and J lost 1; bases outside the gene matches: 4. Germline V gene sequence: CDR1 MNHNS, CDR2 SASEGT.